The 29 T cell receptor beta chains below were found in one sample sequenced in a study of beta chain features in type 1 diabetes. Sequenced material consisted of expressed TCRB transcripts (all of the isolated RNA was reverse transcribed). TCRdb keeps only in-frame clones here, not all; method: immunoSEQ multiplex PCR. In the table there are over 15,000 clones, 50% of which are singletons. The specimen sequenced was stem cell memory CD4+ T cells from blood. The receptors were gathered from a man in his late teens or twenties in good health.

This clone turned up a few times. The CDR3, as DNA: TGTGCCAGCAGCTTCATTGAGCAGTTCTTC. Translated: CASSFIEQFF. This sequence joins TRBV7-9 and TRBJ2-1; D gene ambiguous. Germline loops: CDR1 SEHNR, CDR2 FQNEAQ (reference sequence). This CDR3 comprises 10 residues. V lost 3 bases and J 9 bases, leaving 3 bases between the germline ends.

The CDR3 DNA sequence: TGTGCCAGCAGCGAGGGGGGGGTGGGCCATACGCAGTATTTT. Protein: CASSEGGVGHTQYF. The chain uses TRBV9 and TRBJ2-3; the D gene is possibly TRBD2 (7 bases). V lost 3 bases and J 7 bases, leaving 15 bases between the germline ends. The CDR3 totals 14 residues. Germline CDR1 reads SGDLS; CDR2 reads YYNGEE.

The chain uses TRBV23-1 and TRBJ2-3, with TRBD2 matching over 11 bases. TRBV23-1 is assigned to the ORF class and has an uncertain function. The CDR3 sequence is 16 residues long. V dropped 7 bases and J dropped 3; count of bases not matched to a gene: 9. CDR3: CASTLGLADPTDTQYF. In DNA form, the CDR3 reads TGCGCCAGCACCCTGGGACTAGCGGACCCAACAGATACGCAGTATTTT.

For the CDR3, the DNA is TGTGCCAGCAGGTTCGGGATTAACTATGGCTACACCTTC. Translated: CASRFGINYGYTF. The genes are TRBV28 and TRBJ1-2, with unresolved D. Trimming took 6 bases from V and 1 from J, leaving 9 bases between them. Germline V gives CDR1 MDHEN, CDR2 SYDVKM. The CDR3 covers 13 residues.

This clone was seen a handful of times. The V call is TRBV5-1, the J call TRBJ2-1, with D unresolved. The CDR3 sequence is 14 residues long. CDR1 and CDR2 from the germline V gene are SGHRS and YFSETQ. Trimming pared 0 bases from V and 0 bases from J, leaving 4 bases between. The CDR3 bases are TGCGCCAGCAGCTTGGGGAGCTCCTACAATGAGCAGTTCTTC. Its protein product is CASSLGSSYNEQFF.

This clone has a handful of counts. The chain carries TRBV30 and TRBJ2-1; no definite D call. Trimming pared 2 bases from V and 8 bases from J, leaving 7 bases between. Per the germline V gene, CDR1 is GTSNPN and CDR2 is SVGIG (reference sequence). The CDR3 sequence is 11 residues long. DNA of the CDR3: TGTGCCTGGAGTTCTCGTGATGAGCAGTTCTTC. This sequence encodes CAWSSRDEQFF. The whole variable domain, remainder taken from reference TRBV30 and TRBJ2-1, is SQTIHQWPATLVQPVGSPLSLECTVEGTSNPNLYWYRQAAGRGLQLLFYSVGIGQISSEVPQNLSASRPQDRQFILSSKKLLLSDSGFYLCAWSSRDEQFFGPGTRLTVL.

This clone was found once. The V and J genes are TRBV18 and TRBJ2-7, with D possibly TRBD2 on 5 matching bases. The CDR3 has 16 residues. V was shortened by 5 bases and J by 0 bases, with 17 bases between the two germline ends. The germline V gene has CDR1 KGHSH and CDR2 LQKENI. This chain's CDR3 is CASSDSRVSGSYEQYF. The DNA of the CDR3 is TGTGCCAGCTCAGACTCGAGGGTCAGCGGCTCCTACGAGCAGTACTTC.

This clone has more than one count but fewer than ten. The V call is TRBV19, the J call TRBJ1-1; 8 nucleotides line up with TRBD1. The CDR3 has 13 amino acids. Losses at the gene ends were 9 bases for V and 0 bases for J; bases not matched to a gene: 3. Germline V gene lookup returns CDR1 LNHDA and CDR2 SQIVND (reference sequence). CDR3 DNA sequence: TGTGCCAGAGAGACAGGGGTGAACACTGAAGCTTTCTTT. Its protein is CARETGVNTEAFF.

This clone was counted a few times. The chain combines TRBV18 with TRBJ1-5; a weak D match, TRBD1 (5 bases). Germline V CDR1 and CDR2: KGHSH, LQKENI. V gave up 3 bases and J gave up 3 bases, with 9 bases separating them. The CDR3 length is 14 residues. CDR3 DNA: TGTGCCAGCTCACCGGGCAGGGACAATCAGCCCCAGCATTTT. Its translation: CASSPGRDNQPQHF.

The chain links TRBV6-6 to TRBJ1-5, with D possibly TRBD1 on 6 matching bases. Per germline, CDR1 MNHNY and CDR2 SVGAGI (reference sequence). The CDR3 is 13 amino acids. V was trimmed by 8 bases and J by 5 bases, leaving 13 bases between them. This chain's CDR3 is CASLDRRDQPQHF. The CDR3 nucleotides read TGTGCCAGCCTAGACAGGAGAGATCAGCCCCAGCATTTT.

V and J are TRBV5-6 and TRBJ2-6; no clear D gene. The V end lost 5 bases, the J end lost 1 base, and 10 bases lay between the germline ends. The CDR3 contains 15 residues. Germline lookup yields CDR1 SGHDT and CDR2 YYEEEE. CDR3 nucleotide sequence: TGTGCCAGCAGGCGTCTCTGGTCTGGGGCCAACGTCCTGACTTTC. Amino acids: CASRRLWSGANVLTF. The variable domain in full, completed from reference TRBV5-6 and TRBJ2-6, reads DAGVTQSPTHLIKTRGQQVTLRCSPKSGHDTVSWYQQALGQGPQFIFQYYEEEERQRGNFPDRFSGHQFPNYSSELNVNALLLGDSALYLCASRRLWSGANVLTFGAGSRLTVL.

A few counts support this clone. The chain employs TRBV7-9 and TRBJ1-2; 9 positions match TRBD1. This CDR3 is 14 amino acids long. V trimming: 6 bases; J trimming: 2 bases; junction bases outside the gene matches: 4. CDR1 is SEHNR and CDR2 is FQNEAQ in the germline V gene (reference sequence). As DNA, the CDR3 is TGTGCCAGCAGGCCTGGACAGGGGAACTATGGCTACACCTTC. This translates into CASRPGQGNYGYTF.

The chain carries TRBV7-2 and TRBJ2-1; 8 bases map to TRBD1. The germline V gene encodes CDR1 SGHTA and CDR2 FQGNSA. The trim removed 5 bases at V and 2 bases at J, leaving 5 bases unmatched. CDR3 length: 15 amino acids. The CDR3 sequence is CASSTDRGAYNEQFF. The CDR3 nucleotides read TGTGCCAGCAGCACCGACAGGGGCGCCTACAATGAGCAGTTCTTC.

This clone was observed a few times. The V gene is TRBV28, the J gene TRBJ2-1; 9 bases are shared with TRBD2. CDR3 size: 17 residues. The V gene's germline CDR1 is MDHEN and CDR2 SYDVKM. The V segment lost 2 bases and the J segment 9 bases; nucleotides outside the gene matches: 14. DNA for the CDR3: TGTGCCAGCAGTTTAATTGCTAGCGGGATTGTTGTAGGTGAGCAGTTCTTC. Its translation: CASSLIASGIVVGEQFF.

For the CDR3, the DNA is TGTGCCAGCAGCCCACTCCTGGACAGGGAGGGAGAGACCCAGTACTTC. Translation gives CASSPLLDREGETQYF. The V gene is TRBV28, the J gene TRBJ2-5; possibly TRBD1 for D (8 bases). V dropped 6 bases and J dropped 4 bases, with 21 bases sitting between them. The CDR3 covers 16 residues. Germline CDR1 MDHEN, CDR2 SYDVKM.

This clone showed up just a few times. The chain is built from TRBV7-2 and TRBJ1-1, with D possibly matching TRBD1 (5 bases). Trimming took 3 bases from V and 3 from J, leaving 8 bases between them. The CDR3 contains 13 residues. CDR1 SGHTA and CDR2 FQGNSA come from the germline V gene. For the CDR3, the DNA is TGTGCCAGCAGCTTCGGGGGGGACACTGAAGCTTTCTTT. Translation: CASSFGGDTEAFF.

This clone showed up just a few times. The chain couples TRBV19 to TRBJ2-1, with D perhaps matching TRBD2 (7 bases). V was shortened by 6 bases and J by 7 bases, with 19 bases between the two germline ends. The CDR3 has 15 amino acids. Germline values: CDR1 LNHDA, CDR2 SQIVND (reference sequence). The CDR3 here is CASSRRGGVGNEQFF. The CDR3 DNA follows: TGTGCCAGTAGCCGGAGGGGGGGCGTTGGGAATGAGCAGTTCTTC. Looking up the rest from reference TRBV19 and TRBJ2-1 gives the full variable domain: DGGITQSPKYLFRKEGQNVTLSCEQNLNHDAMYWYRQDPGQGLRLIYYSQIVNDFQKGDIAEGYSVSREKKESFPLTVTSAQKNPTAFYLCASSRRGGVGNEQFFGPGTRLTVL.

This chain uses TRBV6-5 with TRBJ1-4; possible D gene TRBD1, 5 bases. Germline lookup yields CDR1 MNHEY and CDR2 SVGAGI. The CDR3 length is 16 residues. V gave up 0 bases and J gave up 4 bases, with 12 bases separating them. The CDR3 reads CASSYSGGLNNEKLFF. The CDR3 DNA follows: TGTGCCAGCAGTTACTCCGGGGGGTTGAATAATGAAAAACTGTTTTTT.

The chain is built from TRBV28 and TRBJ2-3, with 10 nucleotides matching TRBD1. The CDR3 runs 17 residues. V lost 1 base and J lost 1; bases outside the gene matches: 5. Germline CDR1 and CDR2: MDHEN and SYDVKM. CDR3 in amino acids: CASSLSQGTGGTDTQYF. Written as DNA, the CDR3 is TGTGCCAGCAGTTTATCCCAGGGGACAGGGGGCACAGATACGCAGTATTTT.

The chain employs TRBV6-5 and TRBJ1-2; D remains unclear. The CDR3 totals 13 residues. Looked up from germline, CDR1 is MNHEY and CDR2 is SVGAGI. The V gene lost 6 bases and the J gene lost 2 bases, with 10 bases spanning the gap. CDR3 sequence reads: CASRSRPNYGYTF. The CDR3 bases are TGTGCCAGCAGATCTAGACCCAACTATGGCTACACCTTC.

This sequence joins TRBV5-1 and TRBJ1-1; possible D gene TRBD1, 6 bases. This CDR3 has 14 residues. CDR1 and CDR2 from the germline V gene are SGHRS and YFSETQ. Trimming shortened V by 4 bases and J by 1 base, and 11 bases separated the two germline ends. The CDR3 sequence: CASSALQGNTEAFF. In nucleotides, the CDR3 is TGCGCCAGCAGCGCATTACAGGGGAACACTGAAGCTTTCTTT.

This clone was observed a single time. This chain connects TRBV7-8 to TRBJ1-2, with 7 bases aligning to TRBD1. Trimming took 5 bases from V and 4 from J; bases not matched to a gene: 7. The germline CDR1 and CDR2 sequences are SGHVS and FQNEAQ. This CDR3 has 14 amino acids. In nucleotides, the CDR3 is TGTGCCAGCAGCCCACAGGGGTGGCCCTATGGCTACACCTTC. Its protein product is CASSPQGWPYGYTF.

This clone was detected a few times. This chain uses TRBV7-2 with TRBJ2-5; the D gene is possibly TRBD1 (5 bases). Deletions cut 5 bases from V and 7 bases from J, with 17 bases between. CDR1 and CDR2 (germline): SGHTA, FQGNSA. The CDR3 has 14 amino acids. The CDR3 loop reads CASSPTVLSGTQYF. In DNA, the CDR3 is TGTGCCAGCAGCCCGACAGTCCTTTCCGGGACCCAGTACTTC.

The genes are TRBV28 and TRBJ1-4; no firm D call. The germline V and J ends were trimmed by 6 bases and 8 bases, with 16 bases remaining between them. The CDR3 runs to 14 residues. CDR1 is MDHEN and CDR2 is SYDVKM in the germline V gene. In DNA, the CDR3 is TGTGCCAGCAGCCCAGGCGGGGTCCAGGAAAAACTGTTTTTT. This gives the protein CASSPGGVQEKLFF.

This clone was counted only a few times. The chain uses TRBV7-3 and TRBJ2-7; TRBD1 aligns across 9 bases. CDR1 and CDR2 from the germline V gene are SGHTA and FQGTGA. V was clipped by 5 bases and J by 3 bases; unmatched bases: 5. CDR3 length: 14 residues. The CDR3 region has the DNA TGTGCCAGCAGCCTGGGGGACAGGGACTACGAGCAGTACTTC. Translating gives CASSLGDRDYEQYF. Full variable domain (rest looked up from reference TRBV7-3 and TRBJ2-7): GAGVSQTPSNKVTEKGKYVELRCDPISGHTALYWYRQSLGQGPEFLIYFQGTGAADDSGLPNDRFFAVRPEGSVSTLKIQRTERGDSAVYLCASSLGDRDYEQYFGPGTRLTVT.

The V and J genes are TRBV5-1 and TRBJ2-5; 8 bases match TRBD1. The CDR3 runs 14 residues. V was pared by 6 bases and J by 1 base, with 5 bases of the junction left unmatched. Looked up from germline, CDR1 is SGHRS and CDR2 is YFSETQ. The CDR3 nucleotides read TGCGCCAGCACCCGGACAGGGCTCCAAGAGACCCAGTACTTC. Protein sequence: CASTRTGLQETQYF.

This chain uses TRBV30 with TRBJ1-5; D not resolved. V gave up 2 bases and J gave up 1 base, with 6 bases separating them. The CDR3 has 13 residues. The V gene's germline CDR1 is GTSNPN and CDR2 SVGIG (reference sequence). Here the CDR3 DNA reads TGTGCCTGGAGTCCGGGGAGCAATCAGCCCCAGCATTTT. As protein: CAWSPGSNQPQHF.

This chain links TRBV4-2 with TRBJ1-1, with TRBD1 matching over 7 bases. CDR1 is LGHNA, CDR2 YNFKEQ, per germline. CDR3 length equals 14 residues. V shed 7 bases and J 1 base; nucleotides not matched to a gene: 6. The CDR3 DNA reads TGTGCCAGCACCCGGACAGGACCGAACACTGAAGCTTTCTTT. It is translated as CASTRTGPNTEAFF.

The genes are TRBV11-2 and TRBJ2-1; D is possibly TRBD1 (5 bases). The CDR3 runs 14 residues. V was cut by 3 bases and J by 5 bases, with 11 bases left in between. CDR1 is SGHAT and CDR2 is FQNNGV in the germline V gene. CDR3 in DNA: TGTGCCAGCAGCTTGTATTTAGGGGACAATGAGCAGTTCTTC. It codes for CASSLYLGDNEQFF. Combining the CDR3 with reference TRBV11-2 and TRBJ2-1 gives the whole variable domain EAGVAQSPRYKIIEKRQSVAFWCNPISGHATLYWYQQILGQGPKLLIQFQNNGVVDDSQLPKDRFSAERLKGVDSTLKIQPAKLEDSAVYLCASSLYLGDNEQFFGPGTRLTVL.